Presented here are 18 T cell receptor beta chains from one specimen sequenced in a study of patients and donors after allogeneic stem cell transplantation. TCRdb redid the calling of the RT-PCR reads with MiXCR, one entry per CDR3 protein. The data contain about 6,500 distinct CDR3 sequences, roughly 12% of them singletons. The sample taken for sequencing was blood, either unsorted or a sorted T cell fraction (not recorded which). These receptors were obtained from a human donor who was either an allogeneic HSCT recipient or a stem cell or donor lymphocyte infusion donor (not recorded which). It is not recorded whose cells these are; they may come from a transplant donor.

This clonotype appeared many times. V is TRBV28 and J is TRBJ2-5; 9 nucleotides match TRBD1. The germline gives CDR1 MDHEN, CDR2 SYDVKM. The ends lost 3 bases at V and 1 base at J; junction bases unmatched: 3. CDR3 size: 15 residues. Here the CDR3 DNA reads TGTGCCAGCAGTTTGACAGGGGGGTCCCAAGAGACCCAGTACTTC. It yields the protein CASSLTGGSQETQYF.

This clonotype showed up just a few times. The V call is TRBV27, the J call TRBJ1-3, with D possibly being TRBD1 (5 bases). The CDR3 is 13 residues long. V dropped 8 bases and J dropped 4 bases, with 12 bases sitting between them. In germline, CDR1 is MNHEY, CDR2 SMNVEV (reference sequence). The CDR3 DNA follows: TGTGCCAGCCGATACAGGAGCGGAAACACCATATATTTT. Amino acid sequence: CASRYRSGNTIYF.

The rearrangement links TRBV18 to TRBJ2-5, with D perhaps being TRBD1 or TRBD2 (5 bases each). The germline CDR1 and CDR2 sequences are KGHSH and LQKENI. V was cut by 2 bases and J by 8 bases, with 18 bases left in between. This CDR3 comprises 15 residues. The CDR3 region is CASSPRGTGQGTQYF. The DNA of the CDR3 is TGTGCCAGCTCACCAAGAGGGACCGGGCAAGGAACCCAGTACTTC.

This clonotype was seen at least ten times. The chain joins TRBV7-9 to TRBJ2-3, with 8 bases aligning to TRBD1. The CDR3 runs 17 residues. Looked up from germline, CDR1 is SEHNR and CDR2 is FQNEAQ (reference sequence). Trimming cost V 4 bases and J 0 bases; bases outside gene matches: 9. The CDR3 spells CASSSPPGQDSTDTQYF. In nucleotides, the CDR3 is TGTGCCAGCAGCTCGCCCCCGGGACAGGATAGCACAGATACGCAGTATTTT.

There are many counts of this clonotype. The chain links TRBV24-1 to TRBJ1-2; D is unresolved. V gave up 9 bases and J gave up 5 bases, with 15 bases separating them. Germline V gene lookup returns CDR1 KGHDR and CDR2 SFDVKD. This CDR3 is 13 amino acids long. The CDR3 region has the DNA TGTGCCACCTCGGCCACGGTCTCATATGGCTACACCTTC. Encoded protein: CATSATVSYGYTF.

Only a few counts were recorded for this clonotype. The CDR3 reads CASRQGGNEQFF. CDR3 nucleotides: TGTGCCAGCAGACAAGGGGGGAATGAGCAGTTCTTC. The chain joins TRBV11-3 to TRBJ2-1; TRBD1 or TRBD2 may be the D gene (6 bases each). This CDR3 region has 12 residues. The germline V gene has CDR1 SGHNT and CDR2 YENEEA. The V end lost 6 bases, the J end lost 7 bases, and 10 bases lay between the germline ends.

This clonotype ranks as medium-sized. This chain uses TRBV20-1 with TRBJ2-7; maybe TRBD2 (6 bases). The CDR3 is made up of 15 amino acids. Trimming took off 0 bases at V and 2 bases at J, with 14 bases between the two ends. From germline, CDR1 is DFQATT and CDR2 SNEGSKA (reference sequence). The CDR3 DNA follows: TGCAGTGCTAGAGATCTACTAGCATCCCCCTACGAGCAGTACTTC. Amino acids: CSARDLLASPYEQYF.

The chain recombines TRBV7-8 with TRBJ1-2; TRBD1 matches 7 bases. The CDR3 spans 13 residues. Trimming took 5 bases from V and 5 from J; bases not matched to a gene: 5. Germline V gene lookup returns CDR1 SGHVS and CDR2 FQNEAQ. This CDR3 reads CASSPGQNYGYTF. The CDR3 DNA is TGTGCCAGCAGCCCGGGACAGAATTATGGCTACACCTTC.

This clonotype was seen repeatedly, ten times or more. The chain recombines TRBV6-2 or TRBV6-3 with TRBJ1-1; D gene unclear. The CDR3 length is 15 residues. Germline V gene lookup returns CDR1 MNHEY and CDR2 SVGEGT. Trimming pared 2 bases from V and 4 bases from J, leaving 14 bases between. DNA for the CDR3: TGTGCCAGCAGTTACGAGAGGTTTTTTAGCACTGAAGCTTTCTTT. This encodes CASSYERFFSTEAFF.

This clonotype showed up many times. Written as DNA, the CDR3 is TGTGCCAGCAGCCAAAGTAGAGAGACCCAGTACTTC. It specifies CASSQSRETQYF. V and J are TRBV4-2 and TRBJ2-5, with no clear D. Trimming shortened V by 2 bases and J by 4 bases, and 5 bases separated the two germline ends. Germline assignment: CDR1 LGHNA and CDR2 YNFKEQ. The CDR3 is 12 amino acids.

In regard to this clonotype: A much larger clonotype is one base distant, so this may be a read error. The V gene is TRBV20-1, the J gene TRBJ1-2, with D unclear. The CDR3 consists of 13 residues. Germline assignment: CDR1 DFQATT and CDR2 SNEGSKA (reference sequence). CDR3 sequence: CRAFAGANYGYTF. DNA for the CDR3: TGCAGAGCTTTCGCCGGCGCAAACTATGGCTACACCTTC.

Of note for this clonotype: This may be a read error: a much more frequent sequence differs by one nucleotide. The V call is TRBV10-3, the J call TRBJ2-5; TRBD2 agrees at 9 bases. The V gene's germline CDR1 is ENHRY and CDR2 SYGVKD. Trimming took 10 bases from V and 1 from J; bases not matched to a gene: 7. The length of the CDR3 is 14 residues. CDR3 DNA sequence: TGTGCCACCCGACTAGCGGTGACCCAAGAGACCCAGTACTTC. Protein sequence: CATRLAVTQETQYF.

This clonotype turned up a few times. The chain recombines TRBV19 with TRBJ2-1; a weak D match, TRBD2 (5 bases). This CDR3 region has 16 residues. Trimming stripped 0 bases from V and 4 bases from J, with 13 bases between. The germline V gene has CDR1 LNHDA and CDR2 SQIVND (reference sequence). For the CDR3, the DNA is TGTGCCAGTAGTATAGACCCAGAACTAGAATACAATGAGCAGTTCTTC. Amino acid sequence: CASSIDPELEYNEQFF.

The rearrangement uses TRBV30 and TRBJ2-3; no clear D gene. V was trimmed by 0 bases and J by 4 bases, leaving 8 bases between them. The germline V gene has CDR1 GTSNPN and CDR2 SVGIG (reference sequence). The CDR3 has 13 amino acids. In DNA, the CDR3 is TGTGCCTGGAGTGTTAAAGGGTCAGATACGCAGTATTTT. Encoded protein: CAWSVKGSDTQYF.

This clonotype is medium-sized. The rearrangement joins TRBV5-1 to TRBJ1-1; D unresolved. Per germline, CDR1 SGHRS and CDR2 YFSETQ. The CDR3 sequence is 17 residues long. V shed 0 bases and J shed 1 base, with 16 bases lying between them. CDR3 nucleotides: TGCGCCAGCAGCTTGGGTTCAACCGAGCGGAGGAACACTGAAGCTTTCTTT. Its translation is CASSLGSTERRNTEAFF.

This clonotype came up a few times. The chain combines TRBV3-1 with TRBJ1-2, with a weak D call TRBD1 (5 bases). The CDR3 covers 14 residues. V was clipped by 3 bases and J by 5 bases, with 13 bases between them. Germline CDR1 reads LGHDT; CDR2 reads YNNKEL (reference sequence). CDR3 sequence: CASSQAGYGYGYTF. As DNA, the CDR3 is TGTGCCAGCAGCCAGGCAGGGTACGGATATGGCTACACCTTC.

The sample holds a few counts of this clonotype. A read error may account for a junction end that differs from germline. This chain uses TRBV6-5 with TRBJ2-3; 13 positions match TRBD2. Germline CDR1 and CDR2: MNHEY and SVGAGI. This CDR3 region has 15 residues. CDR3 coding DNA: TGTGCCAGCAGTTCCACTCCCGGACTAGCGGGGGACTCTTCTTTT. Its translation is CASSSTPGLAGDSSF.

This clonotype was seen a handful of times. V is TRBV4-1 and J is TRBJ1-5, with 8 nucleotides matching TRBD1. Trimming removed 1 base from V and 11 bases from J; junction bases left unmatched: 7. CDR1 is MGHRA and CDR2 is YSYEKL in the germline V gene. This CDR3 has 14 residues. This CDR3 reads CASSQAIRTGTQHF. The DNA for the CDR3 is TGCGCCAGCAGCCAAGCTATCAGGACAGGGACCCAGCATTTT.